Presented here are 2 T cell receptor beta chains from one specimen sequenced in a study of blood T cell repertoires in COVID-19. Assay: immunoSEQ multiplex PCR; the TCRdb copy retains only in-frame clones and omits some. The sample contains a few hundred thousand clones, about 86% of which appear only once. Sequenced material: peripheral blood. The source is a person aged 65 to 85 with COVID-19, enrolled during active disease.

The V gene is TRBV6-5, the J gene TRBJ2-2; D is possibly TRBD2 (6 bases). The CDR3 extends over 14 amino acids. The V end was cut by 4 bases, the J end by 4 bases, with 10 bases between. CDR1 MNHEY and CDR2 SVGAGI come from the germline V gene. The CDR3 sequence is CASSFRGGTGELFF. The CDR3 nucleotides read TGTGCCAGCAGTTTTAGGGGAGGCACCGGGGAGCTGTTTTTT.

The rearrangement uses TRBV5-4 and TRBJ1-4; maybe TRBD1 (5 bases). V lost 0 bases to trimming and J lost 3 bases, with 12 bases between them. The CDR3 has 16 amino acids. Germline V CDR1 and CDR2: SGHNT, YYREEE (reference sequence). The CDR3 spells CASSLDLGQPNEKLFF. CDR3 DNA: TGTGCCAGCAGCTTGGATTTGGGGCAGCCTAATGAAAAACTGTTTTTT. Looking up the rest from reference TRBV5-4 and TRBJ1-4 gives the full variable domain: ETGVTQSPTHLIKTRGQQVTLRCSSQSGHNTVSWYQQALGQGPQFIFQYYREEENGRGNFPPRFSGLQFPNYSSELNVNALELDDSALYLCASSLDLGQPNEKLFFGSGTQLSVL.